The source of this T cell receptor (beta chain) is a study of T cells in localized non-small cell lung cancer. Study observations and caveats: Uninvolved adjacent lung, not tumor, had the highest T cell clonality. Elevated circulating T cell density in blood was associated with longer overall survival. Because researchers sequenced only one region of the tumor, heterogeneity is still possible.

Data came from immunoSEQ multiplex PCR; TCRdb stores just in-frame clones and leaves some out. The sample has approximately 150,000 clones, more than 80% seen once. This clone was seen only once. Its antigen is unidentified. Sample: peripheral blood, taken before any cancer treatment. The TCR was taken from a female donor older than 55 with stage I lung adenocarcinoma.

CDR3 coding DNA: TGTGCCAGCAGTCTCGGGACACCCGGGGATACGCAGTATTTT. This encodes CASSLGTPGDTQYF. The V gene is TRBV28, the J gene TRBJ2-3; TRBD1 might be the D (6 bases). Deletions cut 5 bases from V and 6 bases from J, with 15 bases between. CDR3 length: 14 amino acids. Looked up from germline, CDR1 is MDHEN and CDR2 is SYDVKM.